These 28 T cell receptor beta chains came from one sample sequenced in a study of T cells after yellow fever vaccination (dated 2019 in TCRdb). Receptors were amplified or captured by 5' RACE. Reads for this sample came from an Illumina HiSeq 2500. The public reads were quality trimmed at Q25 with fastp and then assembled into clones with MiXCR by TCRdb, keeping productive beta chains. A single entry per CDR3 protein holds the most common genes and DNA from its merged rows. This sample gives hundreds of thousands of distinct CDR3 sequences in total; roughly 9.4% of them show up just once. Of the sample, more than 15% is held by the ten largest clones. According to the study, the label for this sample's treatment or condition signals: live attenuated yellow fever vaccine strain. The input for sequencing was PBMCs, taken on the day of the first yellow fever vaccination. The receptors stem from a man between 18 and 35 years old who received the YFV17D yellow fever vaccine.

In its sample, this clonotype was seen many times. The rearrangement links TRBV6-2 or TRBV6-3 to TRBJ1-1; no clear D. CDR1 is MNHEY and CDR2 is SVGEGT in the germline V gene. The length of the CDR3 is 12 residues. V lost 7 bases and J lost 4, with 10 bases in between. The CDR3 DNA reads TGTGCCAGCAACTGGGATGGCACTGAAGCTTTCTTT. Translating gives CASNWDGTEAFF.

This chain connects TRBV9 to TRBJ1-6; D is unresolved. Germline assignment: CDR1 SGDLS and CDR2 YYNGEE. The length of the CDR3 is 14 residues. Trimming removed 0 bases from V and 8 bases from J, with 9 bases in between. CDR3 in amino acids: CASSVGALDSPLHF. DNA for the CDR3: TGTGCCAGCAGCGTAGGGGCGTTGGATTCACCCCTCCACTTT.

The CDR3 reads CASSATGTANSPLHF. The CDR3 nucleotides read TGCGCCAGCAGCGCTACCGGGACGGCAAATTCACCCCTCCACTTT. V gene TRBV5-1 combines with J gene TRBJ1-6; D might be TRBD1 (5 bases). Looked up from germline, CDR1 is SGHRS and CDR2 is YFSETQ. The CDR3 sequence is 15 residues long. Trimming took off 4 bases at V and 7 bases at J, with 15 bases between the two ends. The full variable domain, in which reference TRBV5-1 and TRBJ1-6 provide the parts outside the CDR3, is KAGVTQTPRYLIKTRGQQVTLSCSPISGHRSVSWYQQTPGQGLQFLFEYFSETQRNKGNFPGRFSGRQFSNSRSEMNVSTLELGDSALYLCASSATGTANSPLHFGNGTRLTVT.

This clonotype appeared a few times. The chain uses TRBV5-1 and TRBJ2-1; D is possibly TRBD1 or TRBD2 (6 bases each). V gave up 0 bases and J gave up 7 bases, with 20 bases separating them. The length of the CDR3 is 17 residues. Germline assignment: CDR1 SGHRS and CDR2 YFSETQ. The CDR3 nucleotides read TGCGCCAGCAGCTTGGCGAGGGGGGATGGAGGGTCGAATGAGCAGTTCTTC. Its translation is CASSLARGDGGSNEQFF.

The chain employs TRBV29-1 and TRBJ1-1; 10 nucleotides line up with TRBD1. Germline-derived CDR1 and CDR2 are SQVTM and ANQGSEA. V trimming: 6 bases; J trimming: 6 bases; junction bases outside the gene matches: 1. The CDR3 covers 11 residues. CDR3 in amino acids: CSVGTGAEAFF. The CDR3 nucleotides read TGCAGCGTGGGGACAGGGGCTGAAGCTTTCTTT.

There are a few counts of this clonotype. The rearrangement links TRBV6-1 to TRBJ2-4; D may match TRBD1 or TRBD2 (5 bases each). The CDR3 extends over 19 amino acids. The germline V and J ends were trimmed by 6 bases and 0 bases, with 24 bases remaining between them. The germline CDR1 and CDR2 sequences are MNHNS and SASEGT. The DNA of the CDR3 is TGTGCCAGCAGACGCAAGATGGGACCTACCCTCATAGCCAAAAACATTCAGTACTTC. Translation gives CASRRKMGPTLIAKNIQYF.

The CDR3 DNA reads TGCAGTGCAACCACGGGGAGCTCCTACGAGCAGTACTTC. This gives the protein CSATTGSSYEQYF. This chain links TRBV20-1 with TRBJ2-7; the D gene is possibly TRBD2 (5 bases). Germline CDR1 reads DFQATT; CDR2 reads SNEGSKA (reference sequence). The CDR3 has 13 residues. V lost 6 bases, J lost 0 bases, and 12 bases lay in between.

The CDR3 sequence: CASSSDRSNTGELFF. CDR3 nucleotides: TGTGCCAGCAGTTCGGACCGGAGCAACACCGGGGAGCTGTTTTTT. The chain uses TRBV27 and TRBJ2-2; D unclear. Deletions cut 4 bases from V and 2 bases from J, with 11 bases between. Germline V gene lookup returns CDR1 MNHEY and CDR2 SMNVEV (reference sequence). The CDR3 totals 15 residues.

This clonotype was detected only a few times. V is TRBV6-5 and J is TRBJ1-1; D gene unclear. The germline V gene encodes CDR1 MNHEY and CDR2 SVGAGI. The CDR3 has 15 residues. Trimming took off 0 bases at V and 0 bases at J, with 8 bases between the two ends. The CDR3 is CASSYSRSMNTEAFF. The CDR3 nucleotides are TGTGCCAGCAGTTACTCGAGAAGTATGAACACTGAAGCTTTCTTT.

This clonotype was seen only a few times. The V call is TRBV5-1, the J call TRBJ2-2; D uncertain. Trimming shortened V by 2 bases and J by 6 bases, and 11 bases separated the two germline ends. Germline CDR1 SGHRS, CDR2 YFSETQ. This CDR3 has 14 residues. CDR3 loop: CASSFGVTAGELFF. The CDR3 DNA reads TGCGCCAGCAGCTTTGGGGTCACGGCCGGGGAGCTGTTTTTT.

The sample holds a few counts of this clonotype. The gene calls are TRBV10-1 and TRBJ2-2; D is undetermined. Trimming removed 6 bases at V and 4 bases at J, with 6 bases between. Germline V gene lookup returns CDR1 WNHNN and CDR2 SYGVQD (reference sequence). The CDR3 loop spans 12 amino acids. The CDR3 coding sequence is TGCGCCAGCAGGGGATCCACCGGGGAGCTGTTTTTT. Encoded protein: CASRGSTGELFF.

V is TRBV2 and J is TRBJ2-5; no firm D call. Germline CDR1 reads SNHLY; CDR2 reads FYNNEI. The CDR3 runs to 14 residues. V shed 0 bases and J shed 4 bases, with 9 bases lying between them. The CDR3 protein is CASSEARQVETQYF. For the CDR3, the DNA is TGTGCCAGCAGTGAAGCCCGCCAGGTAGAGACCCAGTACTTC.

This clonotype was found a few times. The chain uses TRBV20-1 and TRBJ2-2; 11 bases agree with TRBD1. This CDR3 spans 14 amino acids. Germline V lookup: CDR1 DFQATT, CDR2 SNEGSKA (reference sequence). V dropped 5 bases and J dropped 3; count of bases not matched to a gene: 2. CDR3 sequence: CSAPGQGDTGELFF. CDR3 in DNA: TGCAGTGCTCCGGGACAGGGGGACACCGGGGAGCTGTTTTTT.

This clonotype showed up just a few times. The V call is TRBV5-1, the J call TRBJ1-6; no clear D. This CDR3 has 13 amino acids. Trimming pared 5 bases from V and 7 bases from J, leaving 10 bases between. Germline V gene lookup returns CDR1 SGHRS and CDR2 YFSETQ. In nucleotides, the CDR3 is TGCGCCAGCAGGGGCACGGTAAATTCACCCCTCCACTTT. Translated: CASRGTVNSPLHF.

The CDR3 loop is CASSPGQSTMGTEAFF. CDR3 coding DNA: TGCGCCAGCAGCCCAGGACAGTCAACTATGGGCACTGAAGCTTTCTTT. The chain links TRBV4-1 to TRBJ1-1, with a tentative D call TRBD1 (6 bases). V was pared by 4 bases and J by 4 bases, with 19 bases between. Germline V gives CDR1 MGHRA, CDR2 YSYEKL. The CDR3 extends over 16 amino acids.

The table lists this clonotype with a few counts. CDR3: CASSVAGQGEGGYTF. The CDR3 nucleotides are TGTGCCAGCAGCGTAGCTGGACAGGGCGAGGGGGGCTACACCTTC. The genes are TRBV9 and TRBJ1-2, with 8 positions matching TRBD1. With 0 bases clipped from V and 8 bases from J, the junction kept 9 bases outside the gene matches. Germline V gives CDR1 SGDLS, CDR2 YYNGEE. This CDR3 region has 15 residues. The whole variable domain, filled in from reference TRBV9 and TRBJ1-2, reads DSGVTQTPKHLITATGQRVTLRCSPRSGDLSVYWYQQSLDQGLQFLIQYYNGEERAKGNILERFSAQQFPDLHSELNLSSLELGDSALYFCASSVAGQGEGGYTFGSGTRLTVV.

This clonotype was detected many times. V usage is TRBV12-3 or TRBV12-4 and J usage is TRBJ2-5; D remains ambiguous. There are 11 residues in the CDR3. Trimming removed 3 bases from V and 7 bases from J, with 6 bases in between. Here the CDR3 reads CASSFLGTQYF. In nucleotides, the CDR3 is TGTGCCAGCAGTTTCCTGGGGACCCAGTACTTC.

This clonotype was seen a handful of times. This sequence joins TRBV7-3 and TRBJ1-4; weak D call: TRBD1 (6 bases). V lost 3 bases to trimming and J lost 3 bases, with 17 bases between them. The CDR3 is 17 residues long. Per germline, CDR1 SGHTA and CDR2 FQGTGA. The CDR3 spells CASSFEGGGRSNEKLFF. The CDR3 nucleotides are TGTGCCAGCAGCTTTGAGGGGGGCGGGCGTTCTAATGAAAAACTGTTTTTT.

This clonotype was seen at least ten times. The V and J genes are TRBV9 and TRBJ1-2; TRBD1 aligns across 8 bases. The ends lost 0 bases at V and 8 bases at J; junction bases unmatched: 12. This CDR3 comprises 16 residues. Germline V gives CDR1 SGDLS, CDR2 YYNGEE. The CDR3 DNA follows: TGTGCCAGCAGCGTAGATCCCTCGACAGGGGCGGAGGGCTACACCTTC. It codes for CASSVDPSTGAEGYTF.

This clonotype was picked up many times. The CDR3 spells CASTLGGRGIGELFF. CDR3 nucleotide sequence: TGTGCCAGCACCCTTGGAGGCAGGGGCATCGGGGAGCTGTTTTTT. The rearrangement links TRBV5-8 to TRBJ2-2; D might be TRBD1 (6 bases). Per the germline V gene, CDR1 is SGHTS and CDR2 is YDEGEE. CDR3 size: 15 residues. Trimming took 6 bases from V and 7 from J, leaving 19 bases between them.

This clonotype appeared a few times. This chain joins TRBV7-2 and TRBJ2-7, with 12 bases identical to TRBD2. CDR1 and CDR2 (germline): SGHTA, FQGNSA. CDR3 length equals 14 residues. V gave up 5 bases and J gave up 6 bases; unmatched junction bases: 5. The CDR3 DNA is TGTGCCAGCAGCCCTAGCGGGGGGGCCCGCGAGCAGTACTTC. Protein sequence: CASSPSGGAREQYF.

The chain recombines TRBV6-1 with TRBJ1-2; unclear D gene. V lost 5 bases to trimming and J lost 3 bases, with 10 bases between them. The CDR3 totals 13 residues. In germline, CDR1 is MNHNS, CDR2 SASEGT. The CDR3 DNA sequence: TGTGCCAGCAGTCCCGTGAATGACTATGGCTACACCTTC. Amino acids: CASSPVNDYGYTF.

This clonotype was seen only a few times. The chain recombines TRBV4-2 with TRBJ1-5; TRBD1 might be the D (5 bases). Per the germline V gene, CDR1 is LGHNA and CDR2 is YNFKEQ. This CDR3 is 15 amino acids long. V shed 1 base and J shed 0 bases, with 7 bases lying between them. Here the CDR3 DNA reads TGTGCCAGCAGCCAAGGACAGTATAGCAATCAGCCCCAGCATTTT. It encodes CASSQGQYSNQPQHF.

This clonotype was recorded a few times. The chain carries TRBV20-1 and TRBJ2-3, with D possibly being TRBD1 or TRBD2 (6 bases each). The V end was cut by 4 bases, the J end by 2 bases, with 16 bases between. The CDR3 length is 15 residues. Germline V lookup: CDR1 DFQATT, CDR2 SNEGSKA (reference sequence). CDR3 loop: CSATRSGAITDTQYF. CDR3 in DNA: TGCAGTGCTACCCGTTCGGGGGCAATCACAGATACGCAGTATTTT.

This clonotype appeared many times. The chain couples TRBV3-1 to TRBJ1-6; tentative D call: TRBD1 (6 bases). Germline assignment: CDR1 LGHDT and CDR2 YNNKEL (reference sequence). The CDR3 runs to 15 residues. V was cut by 3 bases and J by 10 bases, with 16 bases left in between. CDR3 sequence reads: CASSHDARGGSPLHF. The DNA of the CDR3 is TGTGCCAGCAGCCACGACGCCAGGGGTGGCTCACCCCTCCACTTT.

This clonotype turned up a few times. The J gene is TRBJ2-2, the V gene TRBV24-1, with D possibly matching TRBD2 (6 bases). The germline V gene has CDR1 KGHDR and CDR2 SFDVKD. Trimming shortened V by 1 base and J by 0 bases, and 11 bases separated the two germline ends. The CDR3 is made up of 17 amino acids. CDR3 residues: CATSDFGGISNTGELFF. The CDR3 DNA reads TGTGCCACCAGTGATTTTGGGGGGATCTCGAACACCGGGGAGCTGTTTTTT.

The rearrangement joins TRBV12-3 or TRBV12-4 to TRBJ2-4; D may be TRBD1 (5 bases). The ends were cut back, 5 bases at V and 2 bases at J, with 10 bases in the middle. This CDR3 has 14 residues. The CDR3 DNA follows: TGTGCCAGCAGTCCGCCAGGGTCCAAAAACATTCAGTACTTC. Translation: CASSPPGSKNIQYF.

This clonotype was observed at least ten times. The V and J genes are TRBV5-6 and TRBJ1-5; 9 bases line up with TRBD1. The ends lost 4 bases at V and 5 bases at J; junction bases unmatched: 10. Germline lookup yields CDR1 SGHDT and CDR2 YYEEEE. CDR3 length: 16 residues. This CDR3 is CASSKTDRGSHQPQHF. CDR3 sequence (DNA): TGTGCCAGCAGCAAAACGGACAGGGGATCGCATCAGCCCCAGCATTTT.